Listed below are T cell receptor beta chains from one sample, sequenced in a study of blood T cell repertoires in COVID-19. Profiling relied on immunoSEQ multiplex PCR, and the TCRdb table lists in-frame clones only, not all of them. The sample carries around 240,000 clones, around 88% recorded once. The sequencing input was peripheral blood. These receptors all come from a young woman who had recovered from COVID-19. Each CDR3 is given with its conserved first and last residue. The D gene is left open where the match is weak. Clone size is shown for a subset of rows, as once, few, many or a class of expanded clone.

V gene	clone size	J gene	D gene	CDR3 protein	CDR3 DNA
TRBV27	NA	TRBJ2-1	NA	CASRLGGAPNNEQFF	TGTGCCAGCAGGCTCGGAGGGGCCCCTAACAATGAGCAGTTCTTC
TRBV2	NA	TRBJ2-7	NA	CASSETVSYEQYF	TGTGCCAGCAGTGAAACAGTCTCCTACGAGCAGTACTTC
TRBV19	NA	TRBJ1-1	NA	CASSTPGLMNTEAFF	TGTGCCAGTAGTACGCCGGGACTGATGAACACTGAAGCTTTCTTT
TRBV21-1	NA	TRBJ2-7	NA	CASSKWRDRGRVVSYEQYF	TGTGCCAGCAGCAAATGGCGGGACAGGGGGCGGGTTGTGTCCTACGAGCAGTACTTC
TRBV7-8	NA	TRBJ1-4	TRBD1	CASSGLTGSNEKLFF	TGTGCCAGCAGCGGCCTGACAGGGAGTAATGAAAAACTGTTTTTT
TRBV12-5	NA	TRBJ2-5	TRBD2	CASGLAGGHETQYF	TGTGCTAGTGGTCTAGCGGGGGGGCACGAGACCCAGTACTTC
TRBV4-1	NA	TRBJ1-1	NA	CASSQVGEGTEAFF	TGCGCCAGCAGCCAAGTGGGGGAGGGCACTGAAGCTTTCTTT
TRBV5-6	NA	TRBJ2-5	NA	CASSLGGAVETQYF	TGTGCCAGCAGCTTGGGCGGGGCTGTCGAGACCCAGTACTTC
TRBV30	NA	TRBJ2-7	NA	CAWSPQRYEQYF	TGTGCCTGGAGTCCCCAGCGCTACGAGCAGTACTTC
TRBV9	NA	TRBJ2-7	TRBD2	CASSGWSGGTYEQYF	TGTGCCAGCAGCGGGTGGAGCGGGGGGACCTACGAGCAGTACTTC
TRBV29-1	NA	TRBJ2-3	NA	CSVDYGKEATDTQYF	TGCAGCGTTGATTACGGGAAGGAGGCCACAGATACGCAGTATTTT
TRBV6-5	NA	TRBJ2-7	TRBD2	CASRRLAGYEQYF	TGTGCCAGCAGACGGCTAGCGGGCTACGAGCAGTACTTC
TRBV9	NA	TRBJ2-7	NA	CAIEDKLSYEQYF	TGTGCCATCGAGGACAAACTCTCCTACGAGCAGTACTTC
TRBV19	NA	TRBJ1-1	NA	CASSIDTRDTEAFF	TGTGCCAGTAGTATAGATACACGGGACACTGAAGCTTTCTTT
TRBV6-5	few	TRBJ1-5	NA	CASSNPRGERQPQHF	TGTGCCAGCAGTAACCCCCGGGGGGAACGTCAGCCCCAGCATTTT
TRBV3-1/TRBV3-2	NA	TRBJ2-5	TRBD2	CASSQELKRGDKTQYF	TGTGCCAGCAGCCAAGAACTTAAGCGGGGGGACAAGACCCAGTACTTC
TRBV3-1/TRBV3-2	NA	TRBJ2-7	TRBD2	CASSQELTSGTYEQYF	TGTGCCAGCAGCCAAGAGCTGACTAGCGGGACCTACGAGCAGTACTTC
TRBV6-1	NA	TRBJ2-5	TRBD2	CASSEGWGGQETQYF	TGTGCCAGCAGTGAAGGGTGGGGGGGACAAGAGACCCAGTACTTC
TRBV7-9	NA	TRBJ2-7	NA	CASSLEAVSYEQYF	TGTGCCAGCAGCTTAGAGGCGGTTTCCTACGAGCAGTACTTC
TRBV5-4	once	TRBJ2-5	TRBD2	CASKPLLAGGGETQYF	TGTGCCAGCAAACCACTTCTAGCGGGGGGGGGCGAGACCCAGTACTTC
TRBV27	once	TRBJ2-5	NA	CASSANTRETQYF	TGTGCCAGCAGTGCCAATACGAGGGAGACCCAGTACTTC
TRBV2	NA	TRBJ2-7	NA	CASSVSPGDVAYEQYF	TGTGCCAGCAGTGTCTCTCCAGGGGATGTTGCCTACGAGCAGTACTTC
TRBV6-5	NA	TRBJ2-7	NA	CASKPGHSEQYF	TGTGCCAGCAAACCGGGACATAGCGAGCAGTACTTC
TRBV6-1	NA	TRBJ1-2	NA	CASSEAPGYSIAPTNYGYTF	TGTGCCAGCAGTGAAGCGCCCGGATACAGCATTGCTCCCACTAACTATGGCTACACCTTC
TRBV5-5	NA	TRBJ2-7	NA	CASRLDRLSAYEQYF	TGTGCCAGCAGACTCGACAGGTTATCAGCCTACGAGCAGTACTTC
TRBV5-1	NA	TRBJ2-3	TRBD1	CASSLIGGEDTQYF	TGCGCCAGCAGCTTGATAGGGGGCGAGGATACGCAGTATTTT
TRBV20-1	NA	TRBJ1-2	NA	CSASPYGRSFYGYTF	TGCAGTGCTAGTCCCTATGGCAGGTCATTTTATGGCTACACCTTC
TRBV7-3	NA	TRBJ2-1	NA	CASSLGRGADYNEQFF	TGTGCCAGCAGCTTAGGTCGGGGGGCAGACTACAATGAGCAGTTCTTC
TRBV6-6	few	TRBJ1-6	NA	CASKPQGNNSPLHF	TGTGCCAGCAAGCCACAGGGAAATAATTCACCCCTCCACTTT
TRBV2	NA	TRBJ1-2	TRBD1	CASSETGQGAGYTF	TGTGCCAGCAGTGAGACCGGACAGGGAGCTGGCTACACCTTC
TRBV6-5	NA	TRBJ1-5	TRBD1	CASGDRDQPQHF	TGTGCCAGCGGCGACAGGGATCAGCCCCAGCATTTT
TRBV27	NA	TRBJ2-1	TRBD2	CASSLGTSGGRNEQFF	TGTGCCAGCAGTCTCGGGACTAGCGGGGGGAGGAATGAGCAGTTCTTC
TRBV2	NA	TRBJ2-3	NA	CASRTGISTDTQYF	TGTGCCAGCAGGACCGGGATTTCCACAGATACGCAGTATTTT
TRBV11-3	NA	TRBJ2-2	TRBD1	CASSLASGGTGELFF	TGTGCCAGCAGCTTAGCGTCAGGGGGTACCGGGGAGCTGTTTTTT
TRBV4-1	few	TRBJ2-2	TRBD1	CASSQEGGAGTGELFF	TGCGCCAGCAGCCAAGAAGGGGGCGCAGGCACCGGGGAGCTGTTTTTT
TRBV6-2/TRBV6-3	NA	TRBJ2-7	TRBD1	CASSSLDRAYEQYF	TGTGCCAGCAGTTCCCTGGACAGGGCCTACGAGCAGTACTTC
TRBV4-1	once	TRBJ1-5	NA	CASSQEGGWGPQHF	TGCGCCAGCAGCCAAGAAGGAGGGTGGGGGCCCCAGCATTTT
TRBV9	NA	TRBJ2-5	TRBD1	CASSVGGDRAETQYF	TGTGCCAGCAGCGTAGGGGGGGACAGGGCTGAGACCCAGTACTTC
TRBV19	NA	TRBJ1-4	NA	CASTGPPATNEKLFF	TGTGCCAGCACAGGCCCGCCGGCAACTAATGAAAAACTGTTTTTT
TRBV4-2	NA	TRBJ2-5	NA	CASSQDRGTLQETQYF	TGTGCCAGCAGCCAAGACAGGGGCACACTTCAAGAGACCCAGTACTTC
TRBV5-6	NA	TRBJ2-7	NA	CASSPTGTSYEQYF	TGTGCCAGCAGCCCGACTGGCACGTCCTACGAGCAGTACTTC
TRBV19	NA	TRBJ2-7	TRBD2	CASSAGRLAGSKYEQYF	TGTGCCAGTAGTGCGGGAAGACTAGCGGGATCTAAGTACGAGCAGTACTTC
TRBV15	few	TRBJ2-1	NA	CATSSGRLVREQFF	TGTGCCACCAGCAGTGGGAGACTAGTAAGGGAGCAGTTCTTC
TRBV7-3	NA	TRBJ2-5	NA	CASSLTPVFGRETQYF	TGTGCCAGCAGCTTAACTCCAGTTTTTGGGAGGGAGACCCAGTACTTC
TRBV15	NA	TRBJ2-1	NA	CATSRDQGYEQFF	TGTGCCACCAGCAGAGACCAGGGCTATGAGCAGTTCTTC
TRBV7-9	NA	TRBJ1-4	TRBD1	CASSLDRENEKLFF	TGTGCCAGCAGCTTGGACAGGGAGAATGAAAAACTGTTTTTT
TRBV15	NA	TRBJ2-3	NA	CATSREGLFARTDTQYF	TGTGCCACCAGCAGAGAAGGACTGTTCGCCCGCACAGATACGCAGTATTTT
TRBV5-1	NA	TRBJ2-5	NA	CASSLRGYQETQYF	TGCGCCAGCAGCTTAAGGGGGTACCAAGAGACCCAGTACTTC
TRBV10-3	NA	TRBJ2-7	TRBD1	CAISETGEPWYF	TGTGCCATCAGTGAAACAGGGGAGCCATGGTACTTC
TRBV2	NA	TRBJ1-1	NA	CASTPRGNGNTEAFF	TGTGCCAGCACCCCACGGGGGAACGGGAACACTGAAGCTTTCTTT
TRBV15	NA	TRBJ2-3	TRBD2	CATSRAGGLAGGVTDTQYF	TGTGCCACCAGCAGAGCCGGGGGACTAGCGGGGGGCGTCACAGATACGCAGTATTTT
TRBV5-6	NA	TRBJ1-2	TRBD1	CASSLGDRGQNYGYTF	TGTGCCAGCAGCTTGGGGGACAGGGGGCAAAACTATGGCTACACCTTC
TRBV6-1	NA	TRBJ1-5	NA	CASSEGTTSQPQHF	TGTGCCAGCAGTGAAGGGACAACTTCCCAGCCCCAGCATTTT
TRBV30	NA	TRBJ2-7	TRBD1	CAWSDGTGGFATYF	TGTGCCTGGAGTGACGGGACAGGGGGTTTCGCTACGTACTTC
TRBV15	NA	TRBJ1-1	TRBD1	CATSRAGGGKMNTEAFF	TGTGCCACCAGCAGAGCAGGGGGCGGAAAAATGAACACTGAAGCTTTCTTT
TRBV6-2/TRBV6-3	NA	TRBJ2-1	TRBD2	CASSYSSGGAGEQFF	TGTGCCAGCAGTTACTCCAGCGGGGGGGCGGGTGAGCAGTTCTTC
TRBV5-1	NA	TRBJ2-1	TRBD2	CASSLMRLAGDSYNEQFF	TGCGCCAGCAGCTTGATGCGACTAGCGGGGGACTCCTACAATGAGCAGTTCTTC
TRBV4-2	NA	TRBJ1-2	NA	CASHRGGLRDNYGYTF	TGTGCCAGCCACCGGGGAGGTTTGCGGGACAACTATGGCTACACCTTC